This T cell receptor (beta chain) is from a study of T and B cells in COVID-19 patients. Points from the study as a whole: Patients with COVID-19 reportedly showed strongly skewed T cell receptor beta variable and joining gene usage.

About this clonotype itself: Its matching antigen is unknown.

Multiplex PCR with BIOMED2 TRB-A/B primer pools amplified TRB rearrangements. In TCRdb, the multiplex PCR reads were re-called with MiXCR into one record per CDR3 protein. The sample includes some 14,000 distinct CDR3 sequences, about 30% seen only once; the top ten take roughly 7.3%. TRB was amplified from about 250-500 ng of blood genomic DNA. The clonotype originates from a human donor who had recovered from COVID-19. The specimen was blood.

CDR3 loop: CASSGLLTDTQYF. The CDR3 DNA reads TGCGCCAGCAGCGGACTTCTCACAGATACGCAGTATTTT. J is TRBJ2-3 and V is TRBV5-1; maybe TRBD2 (5 bases). The CDR3 has 13 amino acids. The V and J ends lost 4 bases and 2 bases respectively, with 8 bases between them. CDR1 is SGHRS, CDR2 YFSETQ, per germline.